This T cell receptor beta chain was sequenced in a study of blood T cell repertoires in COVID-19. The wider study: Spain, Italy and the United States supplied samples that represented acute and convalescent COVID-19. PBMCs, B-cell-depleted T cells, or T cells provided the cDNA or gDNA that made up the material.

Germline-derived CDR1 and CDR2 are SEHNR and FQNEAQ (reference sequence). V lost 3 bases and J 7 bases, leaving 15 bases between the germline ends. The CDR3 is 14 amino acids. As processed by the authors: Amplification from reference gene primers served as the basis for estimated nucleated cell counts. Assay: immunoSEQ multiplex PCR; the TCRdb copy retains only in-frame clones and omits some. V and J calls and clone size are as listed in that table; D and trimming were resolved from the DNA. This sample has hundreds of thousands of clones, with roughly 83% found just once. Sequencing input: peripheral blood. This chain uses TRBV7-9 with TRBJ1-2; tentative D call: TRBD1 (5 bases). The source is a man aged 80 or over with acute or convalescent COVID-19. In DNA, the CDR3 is TGTGCCAGCAGCTTGGACATAGGGGTTGGTGGCTACACCTTC. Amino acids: CASSLDIGVGGYTF.